This TCR beta chain stems from a study of cytomegalovirus exposure and HLA in healthy donors. The PCR had 60 Vbeta and 13 Jbeta primers. The method was immunoSEQ multiplex PCR; TCRdb's version includes in-frame clones alone and lacks a portion of them. The sample contains about 170,000 clones, roughly four fifths of which appear only once. This CDR3 spans 15 amino acids. V was clipped by 5 bases and J by 0 bases, with 11 bases between them. Per the germline V gene, CDR1 is SGHAT and CDR2 is FQNNGV. Findings and limits, study-wide: The study assumed roughly uniform donor sequencing depth for presence/absence analyses. One variant, a missense change in DCLRE1C, was linked in a later analysis to TCR beta V- and J-gene trimming. Within an earlier analysis, most TCR beta V segments proved productive either about 87% or about 30% of the time. The likely explanation for a cluster of highly shared sequence variants was sequencing artifact.

Points on this clone: Its antigen is currently unknown.

The sample taken for sequencing was PBMCs. The TCR sequence derives from a female donor in good health and CMV-seronegative. V is TRBV11-2 and J is TRBJ1-5; D remains unclear. The CDR3 is CASSPSPYSNQPQHF. The CDR3 DNA reads TGTGCCAGCAGCCCCTCTCCTTATAGCAATCAGCCCCAGCATTTT.